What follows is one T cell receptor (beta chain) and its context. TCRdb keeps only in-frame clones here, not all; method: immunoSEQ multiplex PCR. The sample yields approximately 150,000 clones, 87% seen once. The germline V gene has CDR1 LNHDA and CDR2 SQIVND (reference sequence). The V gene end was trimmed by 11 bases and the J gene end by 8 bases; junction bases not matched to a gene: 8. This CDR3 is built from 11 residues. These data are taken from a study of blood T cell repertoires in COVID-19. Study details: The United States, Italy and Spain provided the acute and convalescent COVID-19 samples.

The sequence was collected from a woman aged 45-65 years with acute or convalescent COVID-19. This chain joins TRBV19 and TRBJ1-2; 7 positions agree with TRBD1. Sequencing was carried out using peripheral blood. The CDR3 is CAGRRGRGYTF. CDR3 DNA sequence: TGTGCCGGAAGAAGGGGGCGCGGCTACACCTTC.